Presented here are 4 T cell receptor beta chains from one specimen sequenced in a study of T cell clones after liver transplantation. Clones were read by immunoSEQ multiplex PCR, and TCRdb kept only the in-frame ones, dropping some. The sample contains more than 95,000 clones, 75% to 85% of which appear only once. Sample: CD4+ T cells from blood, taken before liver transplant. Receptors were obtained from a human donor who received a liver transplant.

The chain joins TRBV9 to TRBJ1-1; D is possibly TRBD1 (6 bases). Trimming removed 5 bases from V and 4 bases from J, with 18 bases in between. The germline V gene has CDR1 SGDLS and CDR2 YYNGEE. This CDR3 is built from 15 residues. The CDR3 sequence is CASRNIQGLSTEAFF. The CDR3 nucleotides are TGTGCCAGCAGAAACATCCAGGGGTTGAGCACTGAAGCTTTCTTT.

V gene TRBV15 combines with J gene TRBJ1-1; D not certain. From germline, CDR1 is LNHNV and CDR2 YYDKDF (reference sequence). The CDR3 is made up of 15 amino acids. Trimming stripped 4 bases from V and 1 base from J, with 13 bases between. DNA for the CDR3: TGTGCCACCAGCACCAGGACGGGCACGAACACTGAAGCTTTCTTT. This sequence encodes CATSTRTGTNTEAFF. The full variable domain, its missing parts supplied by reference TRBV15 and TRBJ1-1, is DAMVIQNPRYQVTQFGKPVTLSCSQTLNHNVMYWYQQKSSQAPKLLFHYYDKDFNNEADTPDNFQSRRPNTSFCFLDIRSPGLGDTAMYLCATSTRTGTNTEAFFGQGTRLTVV.

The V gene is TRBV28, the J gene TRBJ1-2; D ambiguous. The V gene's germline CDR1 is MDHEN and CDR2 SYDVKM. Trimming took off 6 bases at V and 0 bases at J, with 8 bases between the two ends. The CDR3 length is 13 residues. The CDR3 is CASSLTTNYGYTF. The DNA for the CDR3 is TGTGCCAGCAGCCTCACGACTAACTATGGCTACACCTTC.

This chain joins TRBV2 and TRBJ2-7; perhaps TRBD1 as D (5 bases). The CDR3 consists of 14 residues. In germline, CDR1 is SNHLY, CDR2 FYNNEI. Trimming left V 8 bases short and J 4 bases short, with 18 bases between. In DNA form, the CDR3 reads TGTGCCAGCCGCGCTCAGGCAGGGTGGTACGAGCAGTACTTC. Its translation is CASRAQAGWYEQYF.